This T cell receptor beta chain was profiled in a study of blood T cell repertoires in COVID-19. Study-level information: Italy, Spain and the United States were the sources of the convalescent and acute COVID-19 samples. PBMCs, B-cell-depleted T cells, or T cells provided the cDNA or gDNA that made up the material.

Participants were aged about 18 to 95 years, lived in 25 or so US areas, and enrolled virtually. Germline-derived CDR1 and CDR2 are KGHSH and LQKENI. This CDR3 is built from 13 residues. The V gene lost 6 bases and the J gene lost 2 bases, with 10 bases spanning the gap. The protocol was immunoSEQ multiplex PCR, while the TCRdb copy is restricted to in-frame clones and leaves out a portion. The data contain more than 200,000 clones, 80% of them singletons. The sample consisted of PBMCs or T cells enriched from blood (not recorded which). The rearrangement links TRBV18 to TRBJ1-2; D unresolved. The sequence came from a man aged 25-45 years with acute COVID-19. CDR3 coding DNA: TGTGCCAGCTCCCTAGGTTGGAACTATGGCTACACCTTC. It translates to CASSLGWNYGYTF.